Only a few counts were recorded for the clone carrying this T cell receptor (beta chain). This entry belongs to a study of cytomegalovirus exposure and HLA in healthy donors. PCR amplification relied on 60 Vbeta primers (plus 13 Jbeta primers). Profiling relied on immunoSEQ multiplex PCR, and the TCRdb table lists in-frame clones only, not all of them. This table holds 150,000 or so clones, about 80% found once. CDR1 SGHVS and CDR2 FNYEAQ come from the germline V gene. With V trimmed by 6 bases and J by 11 bases, 16 bases remained unmatched. This CDR3 has 15 residues. The TCR originated in a young man in good health and CMV-seropositive. Sequenced: PBMCs. The rearrangement joins TRBV7-6 to TRBJ2-5; 9 positions agree with TRBD2. CDR3 coding DNA: TGTGCCAGCAGTAAAGGACTAGCGTTGGGTGGGGAGCAGTACTTC. Encoded protein: CASSKGLALGGEQYF.